The present T cell receptor beta chain was sequenced within a study of T-cell reconstitution after alpha-beta-depleted transplantation in children. Unique molecular identifiers were incorporated into the prepared TCRbeta library. TCRdb ran MiXCR on the PCR reads and lists one entry per CDR3 protein. The sample yields hundreds of thousands of distinct CDR3 sequences, approximately 17% seen once. This clonotype was counted a few times. The clonotype originates from a male patient between 2 and 15 years old who had a stem cell transplant for acute lymphoblastic leukemia, so the T cells may come from the graft donor. Sequencing was performed on PBMCs, mostly from graft donor cells, taken 360 days after TCRalphabeta/CD19-depleted stem cell transplant.

The CDR3 protein is CSASSSQNTEAFF. The CDR3 nucleotides read TGCAGTGCTAGTAGCAGCCAGAACACTGAAGCTTTCTTT. This chain joins TRBV20-1 and TRBJ1-1; D is ambiguous. CDR1 is DFQATT and CDR2 is SNEGSKA in the germline V gene (reference sequence). The CDR3 extends over 13 amino acids. Between the trimmed V and J ends, which lost 3 bases and 1 base, there was a span of 9 bases.